This entry features one TCR beta chain sequence. Its target is not known. The data belong to a study of cytomegalovirus exposure and HLA in healthy donors. Study-level information: From HLA-typed donors, an early data release held some 91 million unique TCRs.

The study ran its PCR with 60 Vbeta and 13 Jbeta primers. The assay was immunoSEQ multiplex PCR, and TCRdb's table has in-frame clones only and misses some. The data hold around 160,000 clones, with around four fifths observed a single time. The donors comprised healthy bone marrow donors. Whole-study results and caveats: Judged likely to be a sequencing artifact was a cluster of highly shared sequence variants. In a later analysis, HLA-C alleles had the fewest associated TCRs, DRB1 alleles the most.

Germline V lookup: CDR1 LNHNV, CDR2 YYDKDF (reference sequence). CDR3 length equals 16 residues. V shed 1 base and J shed 1 base, with 11 bases lying between them. This TCR was recovered from a man aged 18-30 years in good health and CMV-seropositive. The sample comprised PBMCs. The genes are TRBV15 and TRBJ1-5; perhaps TRBD1 as D (5 bases). CDR3 sequence: CATSRGREGSNQPQHF. For the CDR3, the DNA is TGTGCCACCAGCAGAGGCAGGGAAGGGAGCAATCAGCCCCAGCATTTT.